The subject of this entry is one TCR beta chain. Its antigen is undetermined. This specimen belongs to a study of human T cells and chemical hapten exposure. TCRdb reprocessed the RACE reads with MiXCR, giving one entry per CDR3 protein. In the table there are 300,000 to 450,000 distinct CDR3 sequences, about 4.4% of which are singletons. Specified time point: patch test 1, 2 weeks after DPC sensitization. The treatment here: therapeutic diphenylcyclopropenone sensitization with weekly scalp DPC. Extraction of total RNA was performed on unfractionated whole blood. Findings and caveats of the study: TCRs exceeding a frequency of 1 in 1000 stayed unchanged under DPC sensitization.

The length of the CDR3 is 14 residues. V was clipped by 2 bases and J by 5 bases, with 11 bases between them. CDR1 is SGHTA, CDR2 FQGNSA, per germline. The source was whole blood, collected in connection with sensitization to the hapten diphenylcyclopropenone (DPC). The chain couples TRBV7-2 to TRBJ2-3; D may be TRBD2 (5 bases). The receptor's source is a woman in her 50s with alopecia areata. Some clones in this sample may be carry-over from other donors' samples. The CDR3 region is CASSLRGSIDTQYF. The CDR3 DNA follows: TGTGCCAGCAGCTTAAGAGGGTCAATAGATACGCAGTATTTT.